This T cell receptor (beta chain) was identified during a study of blood T cell repertoires in COVID-19. Turning to the study itself: Nucleic acid was either cDNA or gDNA, and it came from T cells, B-cell-depleted T cells, or PBMCs.

This clone was recorded a few times. Germline V gene sequence: CDR1 KGHSH, CDR2 LQKENI. The CDR3 is 13 residues long. V shed 3 bases, J shed 5 bases, and the junction held 4 bases outside the gene matches. The assay was immunoSEQ multiplex PCR, and TCRdb's table has in-frame clones only and misses some. The sample contains 75,000 to 100,000 clones, around nine tenths of which appear only once. The receptor was derived from a human donor in a cohort sampled during active COVID-19. J is TRBJ2-7 and V is TRBV18; 7 nucleotides line up with TRBD1. Material for sequencing was peripheral blood. CDR3 sequence: CASSPSTGNEQYF. The DNA for the CDR3 is TGTGCCAGCTCACCCTCGACAGGGAACGAGCAGTACTTC. The complete variable domain, with remaining parts taken from reference TRBV18 and TRBJ2-7, reads NAGVMQNPRHLVRRRGQEARLRCSPMKGHSHVYWYRQLPEEGLKFMVYLQKENIIDESGMPKERFSAEFPKEGPSILRIQQVVRGDSAAYFCASSPSTGNEQYFGPGTRLTVT.